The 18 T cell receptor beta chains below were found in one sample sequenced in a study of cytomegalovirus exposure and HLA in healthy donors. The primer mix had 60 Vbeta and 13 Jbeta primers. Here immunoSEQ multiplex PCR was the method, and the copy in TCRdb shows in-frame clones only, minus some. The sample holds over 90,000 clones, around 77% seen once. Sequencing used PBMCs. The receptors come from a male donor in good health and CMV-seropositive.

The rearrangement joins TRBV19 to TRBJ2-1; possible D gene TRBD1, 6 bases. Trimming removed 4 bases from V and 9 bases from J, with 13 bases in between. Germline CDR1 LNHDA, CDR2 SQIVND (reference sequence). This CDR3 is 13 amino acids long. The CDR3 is CASSTVQGTEQFF. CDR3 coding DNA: TGTGCCAGTAGTACCGTACAGGGTACTGAGCAGTTCTTC.

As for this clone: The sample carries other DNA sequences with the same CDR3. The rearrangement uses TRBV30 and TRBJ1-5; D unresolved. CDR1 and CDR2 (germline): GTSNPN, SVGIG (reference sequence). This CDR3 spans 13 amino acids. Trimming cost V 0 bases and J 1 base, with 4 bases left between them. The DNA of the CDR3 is TGTGCCTGGAGTGTACAAAGCAATCAGCCCCAGCATTTT. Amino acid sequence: CAWSVQSNQPQHF.

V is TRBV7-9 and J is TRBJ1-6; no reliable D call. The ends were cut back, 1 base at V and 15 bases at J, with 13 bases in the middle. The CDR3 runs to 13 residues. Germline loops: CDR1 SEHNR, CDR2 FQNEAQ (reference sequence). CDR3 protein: CASSLGIEPSLHF. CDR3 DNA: TGTGCCAGCAGCTTAGGCATCGAGCCGAGCCTCCACTTT.

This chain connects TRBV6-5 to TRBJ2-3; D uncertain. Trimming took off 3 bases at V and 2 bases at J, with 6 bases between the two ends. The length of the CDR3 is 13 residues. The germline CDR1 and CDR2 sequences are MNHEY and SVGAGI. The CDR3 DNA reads TGTGCCAGCAGTTATAGAATCACAGATACGCAGTATTTT. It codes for CASSYRITDTQYF.

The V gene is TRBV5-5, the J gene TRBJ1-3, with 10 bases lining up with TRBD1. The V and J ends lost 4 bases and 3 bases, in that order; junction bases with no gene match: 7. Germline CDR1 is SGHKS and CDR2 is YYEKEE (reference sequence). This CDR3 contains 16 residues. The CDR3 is CASSPDRGLGGNTIYF. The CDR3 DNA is TGTGCCAGCAGCCCTGACAGGGGGCTTGGTGGAAACACCATATATTTT.

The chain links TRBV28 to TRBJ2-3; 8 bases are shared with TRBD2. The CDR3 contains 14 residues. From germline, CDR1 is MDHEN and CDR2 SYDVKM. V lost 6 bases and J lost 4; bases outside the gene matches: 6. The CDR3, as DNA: TGTGCCAGCAGACCACTAGCGGACGCAGATACGCAGTATTTT. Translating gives CASRPLADADTQYF.

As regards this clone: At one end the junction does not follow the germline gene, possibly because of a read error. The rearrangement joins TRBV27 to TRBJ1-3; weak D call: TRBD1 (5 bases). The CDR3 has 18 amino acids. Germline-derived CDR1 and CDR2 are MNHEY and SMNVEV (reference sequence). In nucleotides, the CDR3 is TGTGCCAGCAGTCTATCAATCCGGGGGATCTCCTCTGGAAACACCATATATTTT. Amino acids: CASSLSIRGISSGNTIYF.

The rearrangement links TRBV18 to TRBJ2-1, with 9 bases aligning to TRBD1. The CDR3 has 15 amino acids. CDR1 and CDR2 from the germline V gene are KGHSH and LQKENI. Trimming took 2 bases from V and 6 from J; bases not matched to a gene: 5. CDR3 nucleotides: TGTGCCAGCTCACCAGGACAGGGGAGTATCAATGAGCAGTTCTTC. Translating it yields CASSPGQGSINEQFF.

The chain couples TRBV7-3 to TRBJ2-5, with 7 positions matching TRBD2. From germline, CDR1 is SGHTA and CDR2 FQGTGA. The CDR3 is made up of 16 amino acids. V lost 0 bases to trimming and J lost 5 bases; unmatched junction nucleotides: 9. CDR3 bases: TGTGCCAGCAGCTTAACGACCCAGACGGGAGGCGAGACCCAGTACTTC. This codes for CASSLTTQTGGETQYF.

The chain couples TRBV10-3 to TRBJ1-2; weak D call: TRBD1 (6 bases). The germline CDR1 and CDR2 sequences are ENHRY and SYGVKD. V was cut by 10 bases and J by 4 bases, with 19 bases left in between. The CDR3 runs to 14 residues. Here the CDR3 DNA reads TGTGCCACAGCTGGGCAGGGGTCTACCTATGGCTACACCTTC. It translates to CATAGQGSTYGYTF.

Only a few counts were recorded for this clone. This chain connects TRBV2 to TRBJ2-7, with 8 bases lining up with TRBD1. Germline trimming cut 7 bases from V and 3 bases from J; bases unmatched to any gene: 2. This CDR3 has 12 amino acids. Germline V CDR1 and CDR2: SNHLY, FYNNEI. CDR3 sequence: CASKQGVYEQYF. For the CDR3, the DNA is TGTGCCAGCAAACAGGGGGTCTACGAGCAGTACTTC.

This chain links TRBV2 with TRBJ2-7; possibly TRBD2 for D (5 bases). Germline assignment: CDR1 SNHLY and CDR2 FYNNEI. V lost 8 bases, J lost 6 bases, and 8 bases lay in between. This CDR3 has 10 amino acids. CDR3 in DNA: TGTGCCAGCGGAGGCCGCGAGCAGTACTTC. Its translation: CASGGREQYF.

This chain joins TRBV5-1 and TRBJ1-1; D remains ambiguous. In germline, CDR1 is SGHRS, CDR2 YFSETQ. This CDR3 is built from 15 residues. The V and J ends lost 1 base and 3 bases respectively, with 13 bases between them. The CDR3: CASSLSPDVHTEAFF. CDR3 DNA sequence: TGCGCCAGCAGCTTGAGCCCCGATGTTCACACTGAAGCTTTCTTT. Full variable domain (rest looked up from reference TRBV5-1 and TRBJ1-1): KAGVTQTPRYLIKTRGQQVTLSCSPISGHRSVSWYQQTPGQGLQFLFEYFSETQRNKGNFPGRFSGRQFSNSRSEMNVSTLELGDSALYLCASSLSPDVHTEAFFGQGTRLTVV.

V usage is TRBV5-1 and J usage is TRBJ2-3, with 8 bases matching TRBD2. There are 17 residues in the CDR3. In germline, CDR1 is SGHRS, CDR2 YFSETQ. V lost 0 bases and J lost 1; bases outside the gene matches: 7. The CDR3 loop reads CASSLAKLADRTDTQYF. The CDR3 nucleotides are TGCGCCAGCAGCTTGGCCAAACTAGCGGACCGCACAGATACGCAGTATTTT.

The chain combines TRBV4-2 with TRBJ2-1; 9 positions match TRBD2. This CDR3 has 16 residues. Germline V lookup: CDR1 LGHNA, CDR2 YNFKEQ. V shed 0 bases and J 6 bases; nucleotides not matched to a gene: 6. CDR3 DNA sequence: TGTGCCAGCAGCCAAGAAGAACTAGCGGGTACCAATGAGCAGTTCTTC. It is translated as CASSQEELAGTNEQFF.

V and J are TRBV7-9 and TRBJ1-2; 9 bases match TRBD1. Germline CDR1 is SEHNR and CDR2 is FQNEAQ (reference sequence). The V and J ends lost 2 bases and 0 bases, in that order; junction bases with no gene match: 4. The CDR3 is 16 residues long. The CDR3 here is CASSLRGQGSNYGYTF. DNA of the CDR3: TGTGCCAGCAGCTTACGGGGACAGGGATCTAACTATGGCTACACCTTC.

The CDR3 region has the DNA TGTGCCAGCAGGACAGGGCCCAACTATGGCTACACCTTC. This gives the protein CASRTGPNYGYTF. The genes are TRBV6-5 and TRBJ1-2; TRBD1 matches 7 bases. The CDR3 covers 13 residues. Trimming removed 6 bases from V and 2 bases from J; junction bases left unmatched: 3. The germline V gene has CDR1 MNHEY and CDR2 SVGAGI.

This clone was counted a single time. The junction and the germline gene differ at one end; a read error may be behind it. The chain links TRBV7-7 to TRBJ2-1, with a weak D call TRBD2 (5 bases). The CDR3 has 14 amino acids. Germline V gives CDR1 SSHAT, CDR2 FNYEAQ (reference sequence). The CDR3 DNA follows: TGTGCTAGCAGCTCCGACCCCCTACGGGGTGAGCAGTTCTTC. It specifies CASSSDPLRGEQFF.